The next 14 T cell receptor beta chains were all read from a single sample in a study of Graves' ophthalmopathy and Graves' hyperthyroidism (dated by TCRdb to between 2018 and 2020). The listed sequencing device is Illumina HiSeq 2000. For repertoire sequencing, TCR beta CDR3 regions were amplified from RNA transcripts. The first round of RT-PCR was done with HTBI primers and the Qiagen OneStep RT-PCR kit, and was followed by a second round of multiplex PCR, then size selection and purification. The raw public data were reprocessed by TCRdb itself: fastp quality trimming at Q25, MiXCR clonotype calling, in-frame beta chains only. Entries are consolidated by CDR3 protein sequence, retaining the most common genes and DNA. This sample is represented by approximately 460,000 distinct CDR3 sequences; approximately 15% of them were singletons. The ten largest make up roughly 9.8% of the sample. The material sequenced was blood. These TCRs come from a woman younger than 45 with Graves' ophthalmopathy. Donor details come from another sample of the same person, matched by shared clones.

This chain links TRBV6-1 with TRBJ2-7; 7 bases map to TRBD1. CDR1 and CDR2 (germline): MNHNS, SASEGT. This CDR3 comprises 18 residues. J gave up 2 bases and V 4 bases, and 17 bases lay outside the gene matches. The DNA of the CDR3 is TGTGCCAGCAGTGCGATCCTAATCCCCCGGGACAGCCCCTACGAGCAGTACTTC. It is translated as CASSAILIPRDSPYEQYF.

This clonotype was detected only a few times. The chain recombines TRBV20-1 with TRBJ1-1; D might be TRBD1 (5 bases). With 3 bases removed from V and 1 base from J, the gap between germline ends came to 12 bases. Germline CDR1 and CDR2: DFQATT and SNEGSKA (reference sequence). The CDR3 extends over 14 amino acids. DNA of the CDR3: TGCAGTGCTAGCGCGGGGACTGAGAACACTGAAGCTTTCTTT. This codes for CSASAGTENTEAFF.

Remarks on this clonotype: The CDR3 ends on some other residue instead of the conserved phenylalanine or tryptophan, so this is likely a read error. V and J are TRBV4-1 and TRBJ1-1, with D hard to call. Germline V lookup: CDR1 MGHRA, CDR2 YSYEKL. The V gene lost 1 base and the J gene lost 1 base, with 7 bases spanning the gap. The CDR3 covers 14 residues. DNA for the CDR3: TGCGCCAGCAGCCAAGCCTCAGAGAACACTGAAGCTTTCTAT. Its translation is CASSQASENTEAFY.

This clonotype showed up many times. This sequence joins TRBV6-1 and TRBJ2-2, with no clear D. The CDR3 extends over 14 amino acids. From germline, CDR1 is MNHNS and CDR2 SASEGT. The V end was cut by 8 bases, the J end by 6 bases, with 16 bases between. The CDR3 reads CASLRPSLPGELFF. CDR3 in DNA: TGTGCCAGCCTCCGCCCGTCGCTCCCCGGGGAGCTGTTTTTT.

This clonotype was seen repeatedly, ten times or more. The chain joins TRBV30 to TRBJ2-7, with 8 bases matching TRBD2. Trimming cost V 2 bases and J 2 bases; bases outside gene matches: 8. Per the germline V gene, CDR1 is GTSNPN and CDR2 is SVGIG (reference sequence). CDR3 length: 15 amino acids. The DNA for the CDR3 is TGTGCCTGGAGTCCCCGACTAGCGCTCCCCTACGAGCAGTACTTC. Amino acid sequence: CAWSPRLALPYEQYF. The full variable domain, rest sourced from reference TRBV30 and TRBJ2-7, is SQTIHQWPATLVQPVGSPLSLECTVEGTSNPNLYWYRQAAGRGLQLLFYSVGIGQISSEVPQNLSASRPQDRQFILSSKKLLLSDSGFYLCAWSPRLALPYEQYFGPGTRLTVT.

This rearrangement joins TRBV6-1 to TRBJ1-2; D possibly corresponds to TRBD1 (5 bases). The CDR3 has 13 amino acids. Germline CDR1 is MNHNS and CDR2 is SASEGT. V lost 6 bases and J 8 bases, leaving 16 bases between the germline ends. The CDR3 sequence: CASSARGMWGYTF. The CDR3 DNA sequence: TGTGCCAGCAGCGCCCGGGGGATGTGGGGCTACACCTTC.

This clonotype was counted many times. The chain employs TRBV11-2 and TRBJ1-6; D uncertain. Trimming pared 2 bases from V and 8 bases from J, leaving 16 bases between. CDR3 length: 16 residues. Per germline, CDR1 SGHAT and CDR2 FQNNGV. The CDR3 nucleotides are TGTGCCAGCAGCTTATCAAGGCCCGGGCTGGATTCACCCCTCCACTTT. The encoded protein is CASSLSRPGLDSPLHF.

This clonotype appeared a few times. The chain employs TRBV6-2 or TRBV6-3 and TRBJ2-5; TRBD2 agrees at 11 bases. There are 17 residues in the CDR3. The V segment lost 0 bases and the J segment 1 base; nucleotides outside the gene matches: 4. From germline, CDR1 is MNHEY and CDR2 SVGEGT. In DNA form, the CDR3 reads TGTGCCAGCAGTTACTCGACGCTAGCGGGGGGCCAAGAGACCCAGTACTTC. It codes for CASSYSTLAGGQETQYF.

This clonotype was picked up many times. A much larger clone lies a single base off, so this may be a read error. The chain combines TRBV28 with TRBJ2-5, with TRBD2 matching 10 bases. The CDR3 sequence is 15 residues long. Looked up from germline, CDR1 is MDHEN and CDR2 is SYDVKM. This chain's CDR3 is CASSPTLAGDETKYF. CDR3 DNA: TGTGCCAGCAGTCCTACCCTAGCGGGGGATGAGACCAAGTACTTC.

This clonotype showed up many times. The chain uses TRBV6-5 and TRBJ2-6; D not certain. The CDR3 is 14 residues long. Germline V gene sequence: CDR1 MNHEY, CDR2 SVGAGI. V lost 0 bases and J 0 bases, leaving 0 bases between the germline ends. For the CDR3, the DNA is TGTGCCAGCAGTTACTCCTCTGGGGCCAACGTCCTGACTTTC. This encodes CASSYSSGANVLTF.

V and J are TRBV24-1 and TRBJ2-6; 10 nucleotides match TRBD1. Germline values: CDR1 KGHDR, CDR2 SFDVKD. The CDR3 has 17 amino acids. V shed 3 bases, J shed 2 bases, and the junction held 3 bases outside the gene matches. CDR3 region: CATSDTGTGAGANVLTF. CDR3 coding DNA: TGTGCCACCAGTGATACCGGGACAGGGGCTGGGGCCAACGTCCTGACTTTC.

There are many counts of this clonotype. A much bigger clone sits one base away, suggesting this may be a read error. The CDR3 DNA follows: TGTGCCAGCAGTCCTCAGGGACAGAACTATGGCTACACCTTC. Its protein is CASSPQGQNYGYTF. The rearrangement joins TRBV27 to TRBJ1-2; 7 bases align to TRBD1. Trimming took 5 bases from V and 2 from J; bases not matched to a gene: 5. Per the germline V gene, CDR1 is MNHEY and CDR2 is SMNVEV (reference sequence). This CDR3 comprises 14 residues.

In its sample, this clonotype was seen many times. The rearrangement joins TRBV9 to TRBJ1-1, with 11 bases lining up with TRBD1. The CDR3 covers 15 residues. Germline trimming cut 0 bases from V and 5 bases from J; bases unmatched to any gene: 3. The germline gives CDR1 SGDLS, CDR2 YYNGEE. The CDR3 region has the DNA TGTGCCAGCAGCGTAGGGACAGGGGGCGAGACTGAAGCTTTCTTT. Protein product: CASSVGTGGETEAFF.

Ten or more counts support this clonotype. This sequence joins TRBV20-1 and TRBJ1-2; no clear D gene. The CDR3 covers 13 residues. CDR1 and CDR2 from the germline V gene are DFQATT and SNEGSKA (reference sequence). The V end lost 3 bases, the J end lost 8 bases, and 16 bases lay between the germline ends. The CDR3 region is CSARVTWSRGYTF. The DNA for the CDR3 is TGCAGTGCTAGGGTCACGTGGTCGAGAGGCTACACCTTC.